Described below is a single T cell receptor (beta chain) sequence and its context. CDR3 size: 14 residues. V lost 0 bases and J lost 6; bases outside the gene matches: 5. Germline CDR1 reads SGHRS; CDR2 reads YFSETQ. This record belongs to a study of blood T cell repertoires in COVID-19. The table came from immunoSEQ multiplex PCR; TCRdb's copy has only in-frame clones and leaves some out. The sample holds a few hundred thousand clones, about 85% seen once. The source of this sequence is a woman aged 60 to 75 who had recovered from COVID-19. Sequencing input: peripheral blood. J is TRBJ1-2 and V is TRBV5-1; TRBD1 agrees at 7 bases. The CDR3 sequence: CASSLVIGGDGYTF. Here the CDR3 DNA reads TGCGCCAGCAGCTTGGTGATAGGGGGCGATGGCTACACCTTC.